This T cell receptor (beta chain) stems from a study of CD8+CD57+ T cells in acquired aplastic anemia. Trimming removed 8 bases at V and 2 bases at J, with 11 bases between. This CDR3 comprises 13 residues. Germline V lookup: CDR1 SEHNR, CDR2 FQNEAQ (reference sequence). Researchers used genomic DNA as the template to profile TCR beta VDJ and CDR3. MiXCR, applied by TCRdb to the reads, yields one record per CDR3 protein. This sample yields 300,000 or so distinct CDR3 sequences, of which approximately 55% are seen a single time; less than 9.5% belongs to the top ten. This TCR was recovered from a human donor with severe aplastic anemia or a healthy control (not recorded which). The chain joins TRBV7-9 to TRBJ2-3; D possibly corresponds to TRBD2 (6 bases). Sequenced input: sorted CD4+, CD8+, or CD8+CD57+ T cells (not recorded which) from PBMCs. The CDR3 bases are TGTGCCAGCCTCGGAGGGCCCACAGATACGCAGTATTTT. It specifies CASLGGPTDTQYF.